A single sample is the source of the 2 T cell receptor beta chains below, sequenced in a study of T cell clusters in autoimmune cytopenias. About 39,000 genome equivalents of blood DNA were amplified for TRB. Multiplex touch-down PCR amplified TRB using TRB-A and TRB-B pools in one tube. TCRdb reprocessed the multiplex PCR reads, with one entry per CDR3 protein and no DNA. Its clone listing holds several thousand distinct CDR3 sequences. The same specimen was also included in a second study, on T cell repertoires in aging, cancer and after chemotherapy.

The sequenced sample was peripheral blood. The receptor source for this set is a human donor in good health.

This clonotype is classed as medium-sized (0.01 to 0.1%) by frequency. The CDR3 is CAWRGLGGNEQFF. The rearrangement links TRBV30 to TRBJ2-1; TCRdb lists TRBD1, though no DNA is available to test this call. Germline V gene data show CDR1 as GTSNPN and CDR2 as SVGIG (reference sequence). CDR3 size: 13 residues.

CDR3 residues: CASTFLAGSTDTQYF. This chain connects TRBV5-1 to TRBJ2-3; TCRdb calls TRBD2, which cannot be checked without DNA. The CDR3 is made up of 15 amino acids. Germline V gives CDR1 SGHRS, CDR2 YFSETQ.